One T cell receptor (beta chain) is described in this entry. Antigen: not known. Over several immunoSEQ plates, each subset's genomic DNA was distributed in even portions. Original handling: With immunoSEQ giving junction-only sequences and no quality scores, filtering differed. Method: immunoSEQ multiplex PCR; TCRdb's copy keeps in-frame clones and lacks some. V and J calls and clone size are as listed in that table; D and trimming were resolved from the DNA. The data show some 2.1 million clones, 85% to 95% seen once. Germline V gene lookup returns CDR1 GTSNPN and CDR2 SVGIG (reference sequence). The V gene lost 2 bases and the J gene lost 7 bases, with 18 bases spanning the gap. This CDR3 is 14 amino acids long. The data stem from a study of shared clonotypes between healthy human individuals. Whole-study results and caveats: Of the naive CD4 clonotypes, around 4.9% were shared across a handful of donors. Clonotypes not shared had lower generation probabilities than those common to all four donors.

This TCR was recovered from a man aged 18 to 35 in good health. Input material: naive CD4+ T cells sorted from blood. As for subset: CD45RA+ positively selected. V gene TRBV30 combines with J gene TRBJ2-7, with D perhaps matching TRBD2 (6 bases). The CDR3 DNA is TGTGCCTGGAGTCGCTCGTGGGGAGGAGGGGAGCAGTACTTC. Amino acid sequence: CAWSRSWGGGEQYF.